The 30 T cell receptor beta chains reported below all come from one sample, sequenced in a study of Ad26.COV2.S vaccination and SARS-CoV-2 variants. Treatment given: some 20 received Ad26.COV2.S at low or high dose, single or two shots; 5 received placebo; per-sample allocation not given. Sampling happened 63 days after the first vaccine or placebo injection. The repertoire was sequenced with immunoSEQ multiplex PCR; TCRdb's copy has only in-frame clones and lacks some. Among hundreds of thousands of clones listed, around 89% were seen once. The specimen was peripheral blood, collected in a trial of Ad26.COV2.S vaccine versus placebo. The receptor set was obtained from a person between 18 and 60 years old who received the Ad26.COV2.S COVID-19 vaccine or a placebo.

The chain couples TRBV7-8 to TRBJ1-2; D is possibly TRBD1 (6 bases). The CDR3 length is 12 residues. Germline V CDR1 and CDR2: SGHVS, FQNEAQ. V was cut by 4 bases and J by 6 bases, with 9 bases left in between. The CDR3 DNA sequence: TGTGCCAGCAGCTCCCACAGGGATGGCTACACCTTC. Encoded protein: CASSSHRDGYTF. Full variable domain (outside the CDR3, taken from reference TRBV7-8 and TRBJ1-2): GAGVSQSPRYKVAKRGQDVALRCDPISGHVSLFWYQQALGQGPEFLTYFQNEAQLDKSGLPSDRFFAERPEGSVSTLKIQRTQQEDSAVYLCASSSHRDGYTFGSGTRLTVV.

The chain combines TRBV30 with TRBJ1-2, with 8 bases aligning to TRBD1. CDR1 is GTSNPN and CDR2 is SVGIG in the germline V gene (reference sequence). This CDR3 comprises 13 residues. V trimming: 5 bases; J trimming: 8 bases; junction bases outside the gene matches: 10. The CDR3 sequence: CAWEKTGVRGYTF. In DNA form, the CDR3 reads TGTGCCTGGGAGAAGACAGGGGTTAGGGGCTACACCTTC.

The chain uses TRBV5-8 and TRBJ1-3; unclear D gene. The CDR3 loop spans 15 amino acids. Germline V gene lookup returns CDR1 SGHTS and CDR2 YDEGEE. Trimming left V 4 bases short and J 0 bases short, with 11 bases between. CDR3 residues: CASSQTDYSGNTIYF. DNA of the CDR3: TGTGCCAGCAGCCAGACCGACTACTCTGGAAACACCATATATTTT.

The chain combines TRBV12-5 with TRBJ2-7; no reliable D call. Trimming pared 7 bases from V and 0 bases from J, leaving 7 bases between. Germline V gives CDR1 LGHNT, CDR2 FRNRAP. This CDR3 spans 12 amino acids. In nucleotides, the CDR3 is TGTGCTAGTGCACTGATCTCCTACGAGCAGTACTTC. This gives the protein CASALISYEQYF.

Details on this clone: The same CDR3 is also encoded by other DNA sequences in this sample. The CDR3 DNA is TGTGCCAGCAGCTTACAGGGCAATCAGCCCCAGCATTTT. Translation gives CASSLQGNQPQHF. V and J are TRBV7-2 and TRBJ1-5; D is unclear. The CDR3 is 13 amino acids. The germline V gene encodes CDR1 SGHTA and CDR2 FQGNSA. Trimming removed 2 bases at V and 2 bases at J, with 4 bases between.

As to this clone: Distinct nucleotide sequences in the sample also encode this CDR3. The CDR3 here is CASSYRDRGGYEQYF. CDR3 DNA sequence: TGTGCCAGCAGTTACCGGGACAGGGGTGGATACGAGCAGTACTTC. The chain combines TRBV6-5 with TRBJ2-7; TRBD1 matches 10 bases. Germline trimming cut 2 bases from V and 4 bases from J; bases unmatched to any gene: 5. The germline V gene has CDR1 MNHEY and CDR2 SVGAGI. The CDR3 sequence is 15 residues long.

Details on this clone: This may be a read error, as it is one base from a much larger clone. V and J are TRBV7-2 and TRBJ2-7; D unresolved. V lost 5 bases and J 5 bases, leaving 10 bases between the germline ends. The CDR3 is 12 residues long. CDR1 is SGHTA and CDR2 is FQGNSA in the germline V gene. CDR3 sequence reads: CASSPRPHEQYF. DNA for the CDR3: TGTGCCAGCAGCCCCCGACCCCACGAGCAGTACTTC.

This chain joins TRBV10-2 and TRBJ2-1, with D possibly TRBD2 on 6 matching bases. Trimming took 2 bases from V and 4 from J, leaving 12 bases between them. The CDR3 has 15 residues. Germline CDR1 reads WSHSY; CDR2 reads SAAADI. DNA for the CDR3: TGCGCCAGCAGTGAGCCGGGAGCCAAGTACAATGAGCAGTTCTTC. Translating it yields CASSEPGAKYNEQFF.

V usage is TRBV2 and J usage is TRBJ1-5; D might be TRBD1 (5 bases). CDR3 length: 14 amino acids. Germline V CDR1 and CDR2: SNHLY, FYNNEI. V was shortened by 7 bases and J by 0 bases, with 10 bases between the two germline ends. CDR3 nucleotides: TGTGCCAGCACCAGACAGCTTAGCAATCAGCCCCAGCATTTT. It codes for CASTRQLSNQPQHF.

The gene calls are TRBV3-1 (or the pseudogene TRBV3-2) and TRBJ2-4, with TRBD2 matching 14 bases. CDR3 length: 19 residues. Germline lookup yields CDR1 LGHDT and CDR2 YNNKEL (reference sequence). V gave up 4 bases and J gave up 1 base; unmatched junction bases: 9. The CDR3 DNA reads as TGTGCCAGCAGCCCTGGGACTAGCGGGGGTAAACCGGCCAAAAACATTCAGTACTTC. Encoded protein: CASSPGTSGGKPAKNIQYF.

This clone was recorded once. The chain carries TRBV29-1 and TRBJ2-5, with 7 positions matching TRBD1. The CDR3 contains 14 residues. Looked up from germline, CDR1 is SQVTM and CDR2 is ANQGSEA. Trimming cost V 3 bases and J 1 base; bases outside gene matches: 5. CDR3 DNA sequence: TGCAGCGTTGATAGAGACAGGGTCCAAGAGACCCAGTACTTC. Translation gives CSVDRDRVQETQYF. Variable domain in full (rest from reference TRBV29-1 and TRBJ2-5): SAVISQKPSRDICQRGTSLTIQCQVDSQVTMMFWYRQQPGQSLTLIATANQGSEATYESGFVIDKFPISRPNLTFSTLTVSNMSPEDSSIYLCSVDRDRVQETQYFGPGTRLLVL.

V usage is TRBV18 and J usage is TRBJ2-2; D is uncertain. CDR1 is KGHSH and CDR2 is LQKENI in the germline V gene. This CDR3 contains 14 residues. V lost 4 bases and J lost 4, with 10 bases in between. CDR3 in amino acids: CASSRAPGTGELFF. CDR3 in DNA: TGTGCCAGCTCACGAGCCCCTGGCACCGGGGAGCTGTTTTTT.

CDR3 sequence reads: CASSHAGDTEAFF. Here the CDR3 DNA reads TGTGCCAGTAGTCACGCGGGGGACACTGAAGCTTTCTTT. V and J are TRBV19 and TRBJ1-1, with a possible D match to TRBD1 (5 bases). Trimming removed 5 bases from V and 3 bases from J, with 10 bases in between. The CDR3 has 13 amino acids. Germline V gene sequence: CDR1 LNHDA, CDR2 SQIVND (reference sequence).

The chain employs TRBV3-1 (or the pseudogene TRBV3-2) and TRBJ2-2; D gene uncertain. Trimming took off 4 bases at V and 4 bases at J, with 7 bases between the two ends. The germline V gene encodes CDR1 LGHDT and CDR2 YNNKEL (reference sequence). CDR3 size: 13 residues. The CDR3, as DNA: TGTGCCAGCAGCCTCCGCGGCACCGGGGAGCTGTTTTTT. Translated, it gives CASSLRGTGELFF.

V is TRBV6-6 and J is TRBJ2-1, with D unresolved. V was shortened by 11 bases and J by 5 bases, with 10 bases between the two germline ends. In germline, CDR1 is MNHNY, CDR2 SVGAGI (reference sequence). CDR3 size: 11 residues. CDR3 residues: CAAQVNNEQFF. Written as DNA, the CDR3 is TGTGCCGCACAAGTTAACAATGAGCAGTTCTTC.

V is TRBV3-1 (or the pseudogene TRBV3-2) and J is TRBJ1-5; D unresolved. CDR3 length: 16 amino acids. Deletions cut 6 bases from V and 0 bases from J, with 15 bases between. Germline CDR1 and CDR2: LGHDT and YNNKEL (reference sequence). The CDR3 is CASRVDTSYSNQPQHF. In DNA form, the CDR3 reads TGTGCCAGCAGAGTTGACACCAGCTATAGCAATCAGCCCCAGCATTTT.

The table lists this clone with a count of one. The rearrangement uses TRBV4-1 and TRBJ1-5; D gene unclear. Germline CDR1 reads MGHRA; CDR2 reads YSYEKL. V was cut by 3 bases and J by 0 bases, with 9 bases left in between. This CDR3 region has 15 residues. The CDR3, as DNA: TGCGCCAGCAGCCAGCTTCAGGATAGCAATCAGCCCCAGCATTTT. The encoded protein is CASSQLQDSNQPQHF.

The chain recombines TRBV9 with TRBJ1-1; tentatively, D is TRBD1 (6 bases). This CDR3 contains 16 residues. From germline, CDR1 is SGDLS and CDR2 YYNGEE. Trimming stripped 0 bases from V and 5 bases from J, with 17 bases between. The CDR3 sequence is CASSVGTSGERTEAFF. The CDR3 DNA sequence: TGTGCCAGCAGCGTAGGTACCTCAGGGGAGAGGACTGAAGCTTTCTTT.

The DNA of the CDR3 is TGTGCCAGCAGCCAAGGGAGCGGCTACACCTTC. This sequence encodes CASSQGSGYTF. The V gene is TRBV7-8, the J gene TRBJ1-2; D remains unclear. The CDR3 covers 11 residues. Germline CDR1 is SGHVS and CDR2 is FQNEAQ. Trimming removed 5 bases at V and 8 bases at J, with 9 bases between.

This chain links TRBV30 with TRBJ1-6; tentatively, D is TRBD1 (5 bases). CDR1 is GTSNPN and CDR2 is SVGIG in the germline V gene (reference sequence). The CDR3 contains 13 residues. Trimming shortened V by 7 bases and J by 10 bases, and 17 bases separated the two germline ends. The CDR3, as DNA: TGTGCCTCGAAACGGGACGGCCCGTCACCCCTCCACTTT. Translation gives CASKRDGPSPLHF.

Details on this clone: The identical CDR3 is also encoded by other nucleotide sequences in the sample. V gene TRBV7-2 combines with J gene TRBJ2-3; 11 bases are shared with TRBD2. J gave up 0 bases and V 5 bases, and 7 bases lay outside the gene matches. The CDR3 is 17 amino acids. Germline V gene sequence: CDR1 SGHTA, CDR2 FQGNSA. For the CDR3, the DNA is TGTGCCAGCAGCCCCAGGCGGACTAGCGGGAGCACAGATACGCAGTATTTT. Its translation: CASSPRRTSGSTDTQYF. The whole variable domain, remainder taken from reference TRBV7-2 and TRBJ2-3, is GAGVSQSPSNKVTEKGKDVELRCDPISGHTALYWYRQSLGQGLEFLIYFQGNSAPDKSGLPSDRFSAERTGGSVSTLTIQRTQQEDSAVYLCASSPRRTSGSTDTQYFGPGTRLTVL.

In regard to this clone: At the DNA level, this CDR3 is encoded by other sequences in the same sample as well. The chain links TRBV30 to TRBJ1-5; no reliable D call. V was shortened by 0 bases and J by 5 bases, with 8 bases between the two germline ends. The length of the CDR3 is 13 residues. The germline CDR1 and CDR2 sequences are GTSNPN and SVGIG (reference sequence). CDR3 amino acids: CAWSVIGDQPQHF. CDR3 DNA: TGTGCCTGGAGTGTTATTGGGGATCAGCCCCAGCATTTT.

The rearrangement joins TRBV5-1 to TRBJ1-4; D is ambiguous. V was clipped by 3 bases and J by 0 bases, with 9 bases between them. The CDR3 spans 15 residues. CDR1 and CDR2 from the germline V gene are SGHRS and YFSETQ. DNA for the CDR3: TGCGCCAGCAGCTGGCAGACAACAACTAATGAAAAACTGTTTTTT. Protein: CASSWQTTTNEKLFF.

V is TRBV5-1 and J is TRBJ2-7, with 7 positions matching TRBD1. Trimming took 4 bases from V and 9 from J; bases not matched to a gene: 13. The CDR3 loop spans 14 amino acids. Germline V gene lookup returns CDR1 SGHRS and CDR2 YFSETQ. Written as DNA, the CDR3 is TGCGCCAGCAGCCGACAGGGCCTCTACGATGGGCAGTACTTC. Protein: CASSRQGLYDGQYF.

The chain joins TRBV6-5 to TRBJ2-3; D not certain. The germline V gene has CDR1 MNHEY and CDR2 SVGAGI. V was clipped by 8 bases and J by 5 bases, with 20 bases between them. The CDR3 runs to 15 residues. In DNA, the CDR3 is TGTGCCAGCCAGCCCTGGATCGTCTCCGGAGATACGCAGTATTTT. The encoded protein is CASQPWIVSGDTQYF.

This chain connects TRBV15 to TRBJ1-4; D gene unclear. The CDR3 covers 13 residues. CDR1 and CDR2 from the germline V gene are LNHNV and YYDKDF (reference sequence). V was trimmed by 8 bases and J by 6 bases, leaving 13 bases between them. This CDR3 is CATRGVGYEKLFF. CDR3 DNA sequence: TGTGCCACCCGGGGAGTCGGGTATGAAAAACTGTTTTTT.

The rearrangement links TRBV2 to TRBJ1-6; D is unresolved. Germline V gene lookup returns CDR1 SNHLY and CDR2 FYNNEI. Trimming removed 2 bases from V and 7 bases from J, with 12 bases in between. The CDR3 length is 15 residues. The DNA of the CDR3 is TGTGCCAGCAGTGAATCGGTCCCCTTCAATTCACCCCTCCACTTT. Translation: CASSESVPFNSPLHF.

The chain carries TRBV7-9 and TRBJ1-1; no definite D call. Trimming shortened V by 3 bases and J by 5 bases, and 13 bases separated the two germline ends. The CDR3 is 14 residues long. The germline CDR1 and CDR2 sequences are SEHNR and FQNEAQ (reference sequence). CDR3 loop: CASSLAGTGTEAFF. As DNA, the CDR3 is TGTGCCAGCAGCTTGGCGGGTACGGGGACTGAAGCTTTCTTT.

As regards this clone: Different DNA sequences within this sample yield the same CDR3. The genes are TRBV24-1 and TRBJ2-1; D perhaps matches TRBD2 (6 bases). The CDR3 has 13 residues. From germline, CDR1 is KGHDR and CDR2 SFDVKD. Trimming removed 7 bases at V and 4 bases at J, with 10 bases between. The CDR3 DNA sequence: TGTGCCACCAGCCGGGACTCGTACAATGAGCAGTTCTTC. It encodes CATSRDSYNEQFF.

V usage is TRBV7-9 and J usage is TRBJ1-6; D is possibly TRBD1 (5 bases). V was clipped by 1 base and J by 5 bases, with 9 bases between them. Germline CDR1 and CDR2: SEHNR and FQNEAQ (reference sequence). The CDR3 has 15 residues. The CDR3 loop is CASSLVGANNSPLHF. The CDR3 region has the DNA TGTGCCAGCAGCTTAGTTGGGGCGAATAATTCACCCCTCCACTTT.